This T cell receptor beta chain is from a study of patients and donors after allogeneic stem cell transplantation. TCRdb re-analysed the RT-PCR reads in MiXCR, keeping a single row per CDR3 protein. The sample includes roughly 880,000 distinct CDR3 sequences, over 15% of them seen just once. The V gene's germline CDR1 is MNHEY and CDR2 SMNVEV (reference sequence). V gave up 8 bases and J gave up 4 bases, with 18 bases separating them. The CDR3 is 14 residues long. The gene calls are TRBV27 and TRBJ2-7; D might be TRBD1 (5 bases). The TCR originated in a human donor who was either an allogeneic HSCT recipient or a stem cell or donor lymphocyte infusion donor (not recorded which). It is not recorded whose cells these are; they may come from a transplant donor. The sequenced material came from blood, either unsorted or a sorted T cell fraction (not recorded which). This CDR3 is CASRVDSPPYEQYF. Here the CDR3 DNA reads TGTGCCAGCCGAGTTGACAGCCCTCCTTACGAGCAGTACTTC.